The clone carrying this T cell receptor beta chain was seen ten or more times. What it binds is unknown. The data stem from a study of blood T cells in healthy people across ages. A second about 7 to 12 cycle PCR used barcoded and J-beta primers. TCRdb reprocessed the 5' RACE reads via MiXCR and lists one record per CDR3 protein. The sample carries 550,000 to 600,000 distinct CDR3 sequences, 47% recorded once. General study findings and limits: Older age went with lower TCR beta diversity per million T cells, in a roughly linear way.

This receptor was taken from a man at least 80 years old in good health. The specimen sequenced was blood.

Here the CDR3 DNA reads TGTGCCAGCAGCTTAGGGGGGGACTACCGCTACAATGAGCAGTTCTTC. The encoded protein is CASSLGGDYRYNEQFF. The chain couples TRBV7-8 to TRBJ2-1; 7 bases align to TRBD2. The germline V gene encodes CDR1 SGHVS and CDR2 FQNEAQ. The V gene end was trimmed by 1 base and the J gene end by 3 bases; junction bases not matched to a gene: 6. The CDR3 is 16 residues long.